This T cell receptor beta chain was identified during a study of blood T cells in healthy people across ages. A sample-barcoded 5' primer and a J-beta primer mix were used in a second PCR of roughly 7 to 11 cycles. One entry per CDR3 protein, called by TCRdb with MiXCR from the 5' RACE reads. The table has 790,000 or so distinct CDR3 sequences, 46% seen once; the top ten hold around a sixth. The study, taken as a whole, reports: CMV status of donors was not determined, possibly confounding expanded clonotype changes.

CDR3 length equals 14 residues. Germline V gives CDR1 SQVTM, CDR2 ANQGSEA. Of note for this clonotype: Its antigen remains unknown. A clone one base away is much larger, so this may be a read error.

The chain recombines TRBV29-1 with TRBJ1-5, with 8 bases matching TRBD1. This clonotype was obtained from an elderly man in good health. Sequencing was carried out using blood. CDR3 nucleotides: TGCAGCGTTGAAACAGGGGGTGGCAATCAGACCCAGCATTTT. It specifies CSVETGGGNQTQHF.